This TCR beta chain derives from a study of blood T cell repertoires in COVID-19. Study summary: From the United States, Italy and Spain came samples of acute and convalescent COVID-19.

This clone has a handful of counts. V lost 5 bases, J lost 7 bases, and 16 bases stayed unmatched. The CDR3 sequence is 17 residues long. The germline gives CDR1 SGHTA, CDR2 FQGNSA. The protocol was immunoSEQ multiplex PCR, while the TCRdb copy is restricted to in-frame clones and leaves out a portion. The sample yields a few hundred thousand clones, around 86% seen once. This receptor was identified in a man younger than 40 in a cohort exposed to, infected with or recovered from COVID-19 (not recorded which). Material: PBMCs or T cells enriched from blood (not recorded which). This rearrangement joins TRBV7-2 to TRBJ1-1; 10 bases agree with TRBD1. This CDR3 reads CASSPYGTGVKVGEAFF. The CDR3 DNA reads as TGTGCCAGCAGCCCATACGGGACAGGGGTTAAAGTCGGTGAAGCTTTCTTT.